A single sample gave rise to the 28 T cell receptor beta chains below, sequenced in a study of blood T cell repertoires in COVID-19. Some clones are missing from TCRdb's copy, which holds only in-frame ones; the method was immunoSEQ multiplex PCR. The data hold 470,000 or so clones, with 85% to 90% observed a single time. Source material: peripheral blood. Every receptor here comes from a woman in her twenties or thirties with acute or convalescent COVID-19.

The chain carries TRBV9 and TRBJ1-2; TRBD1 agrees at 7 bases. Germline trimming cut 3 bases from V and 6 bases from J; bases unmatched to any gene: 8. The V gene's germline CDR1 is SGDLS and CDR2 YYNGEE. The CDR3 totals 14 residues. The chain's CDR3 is CASSGDRVFDGYTF. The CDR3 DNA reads TGTGCCAGCAGCGGAGACAGGGTTTTCGATGGCTACACCTTC.

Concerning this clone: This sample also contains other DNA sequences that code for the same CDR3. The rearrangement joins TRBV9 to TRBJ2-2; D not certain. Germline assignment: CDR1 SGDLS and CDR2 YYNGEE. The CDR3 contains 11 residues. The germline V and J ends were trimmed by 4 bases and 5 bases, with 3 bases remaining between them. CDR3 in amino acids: CASSTTGELFF. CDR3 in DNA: TGTGCCAGCAGCACTACCGGGGAGCTGTTTTTT.

CDR3 DNA: TGTGCCAGCAGCCGGGAAGAGGGACAGCCTTTCCACTTT. This sequence encodes CASSREEGQPFHF. The chain uses TRBV4-2 and TRBJ1-6; 7 bases fit TRBD1. The CDR3 consists of 13 residues. From germline, CDR1 is LGHNA and CDR2 YNFKEQ. The V and J ends lost 4 bases and 17 bases, in that order; junction bases with no gene match: 11.

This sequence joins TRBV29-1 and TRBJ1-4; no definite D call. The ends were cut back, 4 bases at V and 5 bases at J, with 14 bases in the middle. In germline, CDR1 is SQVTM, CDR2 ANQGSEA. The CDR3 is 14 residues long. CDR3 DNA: TGCAGCGTTGTTTTTCTCTCCGAGAATGAAAAACTGTTTTTT. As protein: CSVVFLSENEKLFF. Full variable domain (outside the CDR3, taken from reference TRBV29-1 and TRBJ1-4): SAVISQKPSRDICQRGTSLTIQCQVDSQVTMMFWYRQQPGQSLTLIATANQGSEATYESGFVIDKFPISRPNLTFSTLTVSNMSPEDSSIYLCSVVFLSENEKLFFGSGTQLSVL.

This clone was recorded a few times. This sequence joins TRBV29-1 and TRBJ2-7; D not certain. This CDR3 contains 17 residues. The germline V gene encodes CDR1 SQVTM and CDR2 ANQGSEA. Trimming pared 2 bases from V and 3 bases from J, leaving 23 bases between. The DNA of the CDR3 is TGCAGCGTTGAAAGGCCAAGTACTAACACCCCCCGCTACGAGCAGTACTTC. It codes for CSVERPSTNTPRYEQYF.

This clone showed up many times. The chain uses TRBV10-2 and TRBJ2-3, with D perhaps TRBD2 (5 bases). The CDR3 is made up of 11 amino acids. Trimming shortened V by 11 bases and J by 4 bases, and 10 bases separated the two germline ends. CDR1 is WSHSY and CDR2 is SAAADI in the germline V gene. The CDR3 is CAVRGSDTQYF. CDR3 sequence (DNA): TGCGCCGTTAGAGGGTCAGATACGCAGTATTTT.

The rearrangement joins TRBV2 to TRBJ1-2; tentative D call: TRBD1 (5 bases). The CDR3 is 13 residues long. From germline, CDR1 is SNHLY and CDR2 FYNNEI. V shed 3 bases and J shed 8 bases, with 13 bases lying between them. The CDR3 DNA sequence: TGTGCCAGCAGTGACGCCAGGGCGGGGGGCTACACCTTC. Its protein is CASSDARAGGYTF.

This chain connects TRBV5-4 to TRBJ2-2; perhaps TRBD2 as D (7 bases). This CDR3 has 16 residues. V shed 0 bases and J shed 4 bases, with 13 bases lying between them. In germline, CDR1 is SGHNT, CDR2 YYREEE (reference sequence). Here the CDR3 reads CASSLVRGGPTGELFF. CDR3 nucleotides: TGTGCCAGCAGCTTGGTGAGGGGGGGCCCCACCGGGGAGCTGTTTTTT.

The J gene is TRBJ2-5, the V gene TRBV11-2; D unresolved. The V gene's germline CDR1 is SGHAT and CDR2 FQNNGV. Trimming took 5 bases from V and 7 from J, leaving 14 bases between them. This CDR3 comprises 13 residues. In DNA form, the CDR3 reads TGTGCCAGCAGCCCGCGACTTGCTGGGACCCAGTACTTC. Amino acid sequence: CASSPRLAGTQYF. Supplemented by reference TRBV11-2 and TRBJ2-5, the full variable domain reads EAGVAQSPRYKIIEKRQSVAFWCNPISGHATLYWYQQILGQGPKLLIQFQNNGVVDDSQLPKDRFSAERLKGVDSTLKIQPAKLEDSAVYLCASSPRLAGTQYFGPGTRLLVL.

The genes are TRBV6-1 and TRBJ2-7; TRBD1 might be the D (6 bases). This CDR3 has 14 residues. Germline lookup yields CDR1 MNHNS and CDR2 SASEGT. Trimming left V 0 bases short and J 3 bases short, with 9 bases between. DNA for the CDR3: TGTGCCAGCAGTGAAGCAGGGACAATCTACGAGCAGTACTTC. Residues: CASSEAGTIYEQYF.

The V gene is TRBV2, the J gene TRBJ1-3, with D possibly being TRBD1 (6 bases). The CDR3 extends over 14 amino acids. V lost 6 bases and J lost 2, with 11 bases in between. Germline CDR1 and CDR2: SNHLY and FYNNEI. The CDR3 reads CASSRGQAGNTIYF. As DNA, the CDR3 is TGTGCCAGCAGCCGGGGACAAGCTGGAAACACCATATATTTT.

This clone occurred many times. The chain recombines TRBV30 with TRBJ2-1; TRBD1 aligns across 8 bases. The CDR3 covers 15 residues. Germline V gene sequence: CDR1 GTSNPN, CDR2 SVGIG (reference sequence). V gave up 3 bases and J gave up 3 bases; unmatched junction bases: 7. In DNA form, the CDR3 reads TGTGCCTGGAGCCCCTCGGGACAGGACTACAATGAGCAGTTCTTC. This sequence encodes CAWSPSGQDYNEQFF.

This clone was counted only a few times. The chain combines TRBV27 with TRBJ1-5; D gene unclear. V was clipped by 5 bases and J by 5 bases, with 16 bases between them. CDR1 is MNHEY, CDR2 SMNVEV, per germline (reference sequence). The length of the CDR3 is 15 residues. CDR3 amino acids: CASSTSGRFDQPQHF. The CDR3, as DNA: TGTGCCAGCAGTACCTCCGGGAGATTCGATCAGCCCCAGCATTTT.

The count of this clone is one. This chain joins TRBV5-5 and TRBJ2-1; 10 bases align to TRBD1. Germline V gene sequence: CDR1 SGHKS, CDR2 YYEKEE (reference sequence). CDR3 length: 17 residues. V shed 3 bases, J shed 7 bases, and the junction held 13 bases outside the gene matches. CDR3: CASSSFLPGQGMNEQFF. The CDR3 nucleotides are TGTGCCAGCAGCTCTTTCCTCCCGGGACAGGGGATGAATGAGCAGTTCTTC.

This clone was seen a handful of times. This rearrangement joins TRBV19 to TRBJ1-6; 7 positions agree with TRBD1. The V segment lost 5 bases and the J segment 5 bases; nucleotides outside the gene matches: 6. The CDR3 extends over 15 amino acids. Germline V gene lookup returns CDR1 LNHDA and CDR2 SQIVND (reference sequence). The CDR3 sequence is CASSPRDSDNSPLHF. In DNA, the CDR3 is TGTGCCAGTAGTCCCCGGGACAGTGATAATTCACCCCTCCACTTT.

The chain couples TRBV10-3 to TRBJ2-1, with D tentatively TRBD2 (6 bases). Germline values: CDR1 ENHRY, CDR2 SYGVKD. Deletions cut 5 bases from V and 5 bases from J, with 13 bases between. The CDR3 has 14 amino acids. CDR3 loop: CAISPGRGNNEQFF. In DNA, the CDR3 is TGTGCCATCAGTCCAGGGCGCGGGAACAATGAGCAGTTCTTC.

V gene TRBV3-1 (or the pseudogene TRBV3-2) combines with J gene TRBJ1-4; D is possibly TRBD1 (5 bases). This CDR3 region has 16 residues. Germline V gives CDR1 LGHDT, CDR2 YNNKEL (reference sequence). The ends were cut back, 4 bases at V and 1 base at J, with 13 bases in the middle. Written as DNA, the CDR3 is TGTGCCAGCAGCCCTCTTAGACAGTTAACTAATGAAAAACTGTTTTTT. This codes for CASSPLRQLTNEKLFF.

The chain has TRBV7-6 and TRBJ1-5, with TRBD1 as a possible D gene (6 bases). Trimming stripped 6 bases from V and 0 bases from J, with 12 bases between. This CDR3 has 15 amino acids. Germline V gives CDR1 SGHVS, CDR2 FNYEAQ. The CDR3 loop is CASSPGQYSNQPQHF. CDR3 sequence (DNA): TGTGCCAGCAGTCCTGGACAGTATAGCAATCAGCCCCAGCATTTT.

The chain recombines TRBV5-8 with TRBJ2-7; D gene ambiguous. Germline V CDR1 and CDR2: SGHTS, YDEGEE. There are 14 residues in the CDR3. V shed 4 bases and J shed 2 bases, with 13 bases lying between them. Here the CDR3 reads CASSRRVVPYEQYF. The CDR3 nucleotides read TGTGCCAGCAGCCGCCGGGTGGTCCCCTACGAGCAGTACTTC.

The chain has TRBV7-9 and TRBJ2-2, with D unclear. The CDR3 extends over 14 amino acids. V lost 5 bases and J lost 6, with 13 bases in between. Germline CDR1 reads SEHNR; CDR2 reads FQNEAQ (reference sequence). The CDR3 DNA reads TGTGCCAGCAGCCTAAACGGTGGTGCCGGGGAGCTGTTTTTT. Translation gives CASSLNGGAGELFF.

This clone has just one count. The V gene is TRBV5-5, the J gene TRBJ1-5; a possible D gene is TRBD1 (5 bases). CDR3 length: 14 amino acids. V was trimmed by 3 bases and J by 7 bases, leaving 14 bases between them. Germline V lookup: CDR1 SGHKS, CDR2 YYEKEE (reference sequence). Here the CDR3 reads CASSSQGVGQPQHF. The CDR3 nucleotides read TGTGCCAGCAGCTCCCAGGGTGTCGGACAGCCCCAGCATTTT.

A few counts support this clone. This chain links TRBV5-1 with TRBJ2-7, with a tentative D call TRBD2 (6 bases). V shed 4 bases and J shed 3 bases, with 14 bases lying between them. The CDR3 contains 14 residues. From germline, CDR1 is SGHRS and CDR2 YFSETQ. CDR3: CASSLGRGDYEQYF. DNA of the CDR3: TGCGCCAGCAGCCTGGGACGCGGGGACTACGAGCAGTACTTC.

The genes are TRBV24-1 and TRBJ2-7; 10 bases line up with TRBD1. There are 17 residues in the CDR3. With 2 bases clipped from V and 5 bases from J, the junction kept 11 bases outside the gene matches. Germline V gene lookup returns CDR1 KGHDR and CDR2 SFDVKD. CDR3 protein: CATSDYRDRGFCDEQYF. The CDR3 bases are TGTGCCACCAGTGATTACCGGGACAGGGGTTTCTGCGACGAGCAGTACTTC.

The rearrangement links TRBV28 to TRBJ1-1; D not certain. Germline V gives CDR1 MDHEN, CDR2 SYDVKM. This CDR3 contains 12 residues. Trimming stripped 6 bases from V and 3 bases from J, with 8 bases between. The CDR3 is CASRSQDTEAFF. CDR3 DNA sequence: TGTGCCAGCAGGTCACAAGACACTGAAGCTTTCTTT.

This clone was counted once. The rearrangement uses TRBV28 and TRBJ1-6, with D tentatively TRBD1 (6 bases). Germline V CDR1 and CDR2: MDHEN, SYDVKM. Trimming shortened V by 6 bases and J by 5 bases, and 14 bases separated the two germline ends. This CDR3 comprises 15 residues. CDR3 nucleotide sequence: TGTGCCAGCAGAGGATTCACAGGGCATAATTCACCCCTCCACTTT. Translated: CASRGFTGHNSPLHF.

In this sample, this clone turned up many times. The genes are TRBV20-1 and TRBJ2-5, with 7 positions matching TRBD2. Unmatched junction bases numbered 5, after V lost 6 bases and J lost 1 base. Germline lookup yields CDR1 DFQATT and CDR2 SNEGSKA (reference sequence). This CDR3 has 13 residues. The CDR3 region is CSASRGVQETQYF. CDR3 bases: TGCAGTGCCAGTCGGGGGGTCCAAGAGACCCAGTACTTC.

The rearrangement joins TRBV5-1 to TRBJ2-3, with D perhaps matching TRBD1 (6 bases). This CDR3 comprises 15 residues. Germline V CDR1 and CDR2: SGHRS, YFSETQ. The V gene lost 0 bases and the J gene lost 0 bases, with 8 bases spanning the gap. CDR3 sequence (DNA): TGCGCCAGCAGCTTGGGGGGGCATAGCACAGATACGCAGTATTTT. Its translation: CASSLGGHSTDTQYF.

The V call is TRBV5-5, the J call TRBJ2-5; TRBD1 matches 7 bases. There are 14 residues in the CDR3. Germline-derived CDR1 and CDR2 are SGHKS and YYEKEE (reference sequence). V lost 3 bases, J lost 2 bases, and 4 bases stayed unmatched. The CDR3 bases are TGTGCCAGCAGCTCCCCGGGACAGCAAGAGACCCAGTACTTC. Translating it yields CASSSPGQQETQYF.